This T cell receptor beta chain was sequenced in a study of T cell responses to AZD1222 COVID-19 vaccine (dated by TCRdb to 2020 to 2022). Some background on the complete study: A total of about 230 trial participants underwent TCR sequencing, of whom about 210 received two doses of AZD1222 and about 26 received two doses of the MenACWY control vaccine. Enrollment into the trials was organized by age into subgroups of 18-55, 56-69 and 70-plus years, and those subgroups contained about 160, 30 and 59 TCR-sequenced participants, respectively. General findings and caveats noted by the study authors: Spike-specific TCR breadth and depth rose significantly after two AZD1222 doses compared with day 0 and with MenACWY recipients. CD4 TCRs associated with the vaccine covered the entire spike protein, and the dominant responses were in regions 160-218 and 743-854. Reportedly, almost half of the unique spike-specific TCRs recognized epitopes lying outside the regions that are mutated in the B.1.351 and B.1.1.7 variants. Participants were mostly white British and included more females than males, and it was suggested by the authors that clonal diversity may have been underestimated. The 56-69-year group was small, and its depth increase did not reach significance, likely because of low power. Only five or six AZD1222 recipients were SARS-CoV-2 seropositive at baseline, limiting conclusions about previously exposed vaccinees. Because no samples from the day 14 peak response were available, repertoires could be characterized only after the peak T cell response.

The intended sense of this specimen's time point label: about 28 days (+/-7) after the second vaccine dose. AZD1222 recipients given second doses at about 4 weeks or at about 12 weeks were pooled, since spike-specific TCR depth and breadth were not found to differ between the two schedules. Vaccinee samples were obtained from the UK trials COV001 and COV002, which included a single-blind randomized controlled phase 2/3 trial of AZD1222 (ChAdOx1 nCoV-19) in healthy adults. For TCRbeta chain sequencing, PBMC samples from trial participants were taken at day 0 and at day 28 after the second dose. The CDR3 regions of human TCRbeta chains were subjected to immunosequencing. Per the source publication's procedure: Repertoire TCRs were matched against a reference library of SARS-CoV-2-specific TCRs generated with the MIRA antigen-specificity platform. Breadth was defined as the fraction of unique TCRs that were SARS-CoV-2-associated, and depth was defined as the fraction of total T cells that were SARS-CoV-2-associated. Using the MIRA data, each spike-specific TCR was assigned both to the spike region to which the TCR was reactive and to a CD4 or CD8 class. Log10-transformed breadth and depth values were compared by one-way ANOVA with Sidak's multiple comparisons tests. Drawn from immuneACCESS, this table holds only the in-frame rearrangements with V and J called that TCRdb kept. Clones are partly lost; checked studies trace under half to an unresolved V gene and leave the rest unexplained. V and J calls and clone size follow that table, whereas D and trimming were derived from the DNA. This sample has about 180,000 clones in its table, and around nine tenths of those were observed once. 1.5% to 2% of the sample is in the top ten clones.

As for this clone: The antigen it binds to is not known. Per-base quality was not reported, and no clone a single base away is much larger than it.

The CDR3 starts with the cysteine, ends with the phenylalanine, and has 18 residues. Here the CDR3 DNA is all that survives: 54 bases in frame from base 1. Sequences SEHNR (CDR1) and FQNEAQ (CDR2) are obtained from the germline V gene (reference sequence). Germline trimming amounts to 1 base on V and 3 bases on J, with 10 as the count of junction bases outside the gene matches. This sequence originates from an adult who received the AZD1222 COVID-19 vaccine. Sequencing was performed on peripheral blood, taken 28 days after the second AZD1222 dose. The chain employs TRBV7-9 and TRBJ1-2, with TRBD1 identical over 11 junction bases. The CDR3 loop reads CASSLDARTGGFDYGYTF. The DNA is as follows: TGTGCCAGCAGCTTAGACGCTCGGACAGGGGGCTTTGACTATGGCTACACCTTC.